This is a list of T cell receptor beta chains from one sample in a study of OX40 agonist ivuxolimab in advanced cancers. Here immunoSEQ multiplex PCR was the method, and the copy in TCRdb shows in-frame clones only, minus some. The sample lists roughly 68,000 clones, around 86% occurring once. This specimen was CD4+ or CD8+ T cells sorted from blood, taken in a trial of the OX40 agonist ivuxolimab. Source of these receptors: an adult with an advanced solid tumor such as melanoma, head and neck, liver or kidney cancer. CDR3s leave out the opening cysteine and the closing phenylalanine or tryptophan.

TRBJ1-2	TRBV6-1	ATTSNGHYGYT
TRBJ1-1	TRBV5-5	ASSLTGTQGTEAF
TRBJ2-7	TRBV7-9	ASSFWVLPGTGGEQY
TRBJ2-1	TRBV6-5	ASRTTGYNEQF
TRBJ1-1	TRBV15	ATSRYRGAEAF
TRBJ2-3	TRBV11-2	ASVDDGDTQY
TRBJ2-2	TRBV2	ASSEALNTGELF
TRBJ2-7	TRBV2	ASRSGWGSDEQY
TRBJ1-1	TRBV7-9	ASSSHSTEAF
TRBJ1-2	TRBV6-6	ASSYTPGAHYGYT
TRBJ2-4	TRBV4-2	ASSHDRQGSNIQY
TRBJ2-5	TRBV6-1	ASSEMRSQETQY
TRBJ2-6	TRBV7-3	ASSFQGSGANVLT
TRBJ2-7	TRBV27	ASSFDRASYEQY
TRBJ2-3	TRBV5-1	ASSSGVAGASTDTQY
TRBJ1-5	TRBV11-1	ASSLGGDQPQH
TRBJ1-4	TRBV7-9	ASSLMGQGEKLF
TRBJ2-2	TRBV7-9	ASSLARGTGGRAGELF
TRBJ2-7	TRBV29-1	SVVGQGKRDEQY
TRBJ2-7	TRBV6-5	ASSRDRSTYEQY
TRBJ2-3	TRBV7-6	ASSLGTGGADTQY
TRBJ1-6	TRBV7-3	ASSLFGSYNSPLH
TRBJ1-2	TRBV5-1	ASSFQANYGYT
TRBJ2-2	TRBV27	ASSLSGGDTGELF
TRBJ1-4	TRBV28	ASISEGGGRKLF
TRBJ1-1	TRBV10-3	AIRGTELNTEAF
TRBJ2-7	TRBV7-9	ASSRGGDYEQY
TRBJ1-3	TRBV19	ATGASGNTIY
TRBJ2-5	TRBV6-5	ASGGTTQGGETQY
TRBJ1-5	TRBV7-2	ASSLYVSNQPQH
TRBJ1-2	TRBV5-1	ASSFKGVRKANYGYT
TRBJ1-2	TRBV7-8	ASSLGEERGYT
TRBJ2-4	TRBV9	ASSVDLTRNIQY
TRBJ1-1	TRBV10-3	AISEMTQSGVGAF
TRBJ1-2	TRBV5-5	ASSPNPSPNYGYT
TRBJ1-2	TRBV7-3	ASSLTPVPYGYT
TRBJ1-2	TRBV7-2	ASSVDRDYGYT
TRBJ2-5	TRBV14	ASSQDLGAWFGETQY
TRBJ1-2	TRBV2	ASSPGPSYGYT
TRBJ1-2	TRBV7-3	ASSLPTGVGYT
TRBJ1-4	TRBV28	ASSDIQGARVGEKLF
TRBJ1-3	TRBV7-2	ASSFGQALSGNTIY
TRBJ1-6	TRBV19	ASTNRGKGSPLH
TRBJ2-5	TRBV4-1	ASSQDPGGYETQY
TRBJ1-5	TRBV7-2	ASSLRDRGNQPQH
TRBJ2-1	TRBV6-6	ASERGGHEQF
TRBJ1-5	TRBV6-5	ASKTGSNQPQH
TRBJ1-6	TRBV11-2	ASSARTGHNSPLH
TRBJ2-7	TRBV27	ASSFGQGKSYEQY
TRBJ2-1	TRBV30	AWRSSWEQF
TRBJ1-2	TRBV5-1	ASSLGGVEYGYT
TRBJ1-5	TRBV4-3	ASSQAADRNQPQH
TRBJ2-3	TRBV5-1	ASSLGDAAGTQY
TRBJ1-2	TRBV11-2	ASSGGGRLDSNYGYT
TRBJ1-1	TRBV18	ASSPSSYTEAF